These 2 T cell receptor beta chains share one sample of origin, sequenced in a study of blood T cell repertoires in COVID-19. Assay: immunoSEQ multiplex PCR; the TCRdb copy retains only in-frame clones and omits some. Of under 250,000 clones in the sample, roughly 84% were seen once. Sequencing used peripheral blood. Receptors were obtained from a man over 45 who had recovered from COVID-19.

The gene calls are TRBV5-1 and TRBJ2-5; D remains ambiguous. Germline assignment: CDR1 SGHRS and CDR2 YFSETQ. There are 15 residues in the CDR3. Trimming shortened V by 0 bases and J by 6 bases, and 15 bases separated the two germline ends. In DNA form, the CDR3 reads TGCGCCAGCAGCTTGGACCCCCTTCAAGCGAAGACCCAGTACTTC. This codes for CASSLDPLQAKTQYF.

V usage is TRBV2 and J usage is TRBJ1-2, with 8 bases aligning to TRBD1. In germline, CDR1 is SNHLY, CDR2 FYNNEI. After removal of 6 bases from V and 1 base from J, the junction contained 10 bases not matched to a gene. The CDR3 is made up of 16 amino acids. As DNA, the CDR3 is TGTGCCAGCAGCTCCGGGACAGGCTTTTATAACTATGGCTACACCTTC. Its translation is CASSSGTGFYNYGYTF.